This TCR beta chain emerged from a study of blood T cell repertoires in COVID-19. About the research overall: T cells, B-cell-depleted T cells, or PBMCs provided the cDNA or gDNA that served as material.

This clone came up a few times. The identical CDR3 is also encoded by other nucleotide sequences in the sample. Libraries were prepared by immunoSEQ multiplex PCR; TCRdb keeps only in-frame clonotypes and omits some of them. The sample lists 250,000 or so clones, about nine tenths seen once, with just over 2.5% in the top ten. V dropped 6 bases and J dropped 0 bases, with 9 bases sitting between them. This CDR3 has 14 amino acids. Germline CDR1 is SNHLY and CDR2 is FYNNEI. Sequenced input: PBMCs or T cells enriched from blood (not recorded which). The clonotype was recovered from a woman aged 25 to 39 with acute COVID-19. The chain couples TRBV2 to TRBJ1-5, with no clear D. This chain's CDR3 is CASSPEVSNQPQHF. The CDR3, as DNA: TGTGCCAGCAGCCCCGAGGTTAGCAATCAGCCCCAGCATTTT.